The 7 T cell receptor beta chains listed next were all sequenced from one sample in a study of cytomegalovirus exposure and HLA in healthy donors. The PCR made use of 60 Vbeta and 13 Jbeta primers. The protocol was immunoSEQ multiplex PCR, while the TCRdb copy is restricted to in-frame clones and leaves out a portion. The sample yields over 70,000 clones, roughly three quarters seen once. The sequencing input was PBMCs. The receptors derive from a man younger than 45 in good health and CMV-seronegative.

The chain couples TRBV19 to TRBJ2-7, with 10 bases lining up with TRBD1. CDR1 is LNHDA and CDR2 is SQIVND in the germline V gene (reference sequence). The CDR3 covers 14 residues. With V trimmed by 7 bases and J by 2 bases, 5 bases remained unmatched. This CDR3 is CASNHGTGAYEQYF. CDR3 DNA sequence: TGTGCCAGTAATCACGGGACAGGGGCCTACGAGCAGTACTTC.

The chain joins TRBV9 to TRBJ1-2; D may be TRBD1 (6 bases). V lost 0 bases, J lost 7 bases, and 19 bases lay in between. This CDR3 has 16 amino acids. The germline CDR1 and CDR2 sequences are SGDLS and YYNGEE. The CDR3 here is CASSVDRTVVSSGYTF. CDR3 bases: TGTGCCAGCAGCGTAGATCGGACAGTTGTTTCTAGTGGCTACACCTTC.

The chain is built from TRBV9 and TRBJ1-4, with D unresolved. Germline-derived CDR1 and CDR2 are SGDLS and YYNGEE. V lost 0 bases and J 0 bases, leaving 6 bases between the germline ends. CDR3 length: 15 amino acids. CDR3 amino acids: CASSVGHTTNEKLFF. The CDR3 region has the DNA TGTGCCAGCAGCGTAGGACATACAACTAATGAAAAACTGTTTTTT.

The chain recombines TRBV16 with TRBJ2-7, with a tentative D call TRBD2 (5 bases). V shed 1 base and J shed 0 bases, with 13 bases lying between them. This CDR3 contains 16 residues. Per the germline V gene, CDR1 is KGHSY and CDR2 is FQNENV. The CDR3 DNA reads as TGTGCCAGCAGCCAATTCGGAGGAGGCATCTCCTACGAGCAGTACTTC. Its translation: CASSQFGGGISYEQYF. Supplemented by reference TRBV16 and TRBJ2-7, the full variable domain reads GEEVAQTPKHLVRGEGQKAKLYCAPIKGHSYVFWYQQVLKNEFKFLISFQNENVFDETGMPKERFSAKCLPNSPCSLEIQATKLEDSAVYFCASSQFGGGISYEQYFGPGTRLTVT.

This clone was recorded only once. The rearrangement joins TRBV2 to TRBJ2-1; no firm D call. The CDR3 covers 12 residues. Trimming took off 1 base at V and 5 bases at J, with 3 bases between the two ends. Germline CDR1 reads SNHLY; CDR2 reads FYNNEI. CDR3 coding DNA: TGTGCCAGCAGTGAAGGGCACAATGAGCAGTTCTTC. Its protein product is CASSEGHNEQFF.

This clone was seen a single time. The chain couples TRBV28 to TRBJ1-5, with D tentatively TRBD1 (6 bases). V gave up 5 bases and J gave up 7 bases, with 15 bases separating them. The CDR3 length is 14 residues. The germline V gene encodes CDR1 MDHEN and CDR2 SYDVKM. The CDR3 DNA follows: TGTGCCAGCAGTCTCGGACAGCTTCGCCAGCCCCAGCATTTT. Translation gives CASSLGQLRQPQHF.

Points on this clone: The junction departs from germline at one end; a sequencing error may be responsible. CDR3: CASSNSGGVGYTF. CDR3 coding DNA: TGTGCCAGCAGTAACTCGGGGGGAGTTGGCTACACCTTC. The V call is TRBV6-5, the J call TRBJ1-2; D possibly corresponds to TRBD1 (5 bases). This CDR3 comprises 13 residues. Germline assignment: CDR1 MNHEY and CDR2 SVGAGI.